What follows are 4 T cell receptor beta chains derived from one specimen sequenced in a study of cytomegalovirus exposure and HLA in healthy donors (TCRdb year 2017). The library was generated by the immunoSEQ multiplex PCR assay. For the multiplex PCR, a mixture combining 60 forward primers for TCR Vbeta segments and 13 reverse primers for TCR Jbeta segments was used. Sourced from immuneACCESS, this table was stored by TCRdb with only in-frame sequences that have V and J called. A share of the clones is absent; for the studies checked, an unresolved V gene accounts for under half, and the remainder has no known explanation. Recorded for this sample are some 200,000 clones; about 9.4% of them occurred a single time. Less than 1.5% of the sample is taken by the ten largest. Sequencing input: PBMCs. These receptors were obtained from a woman younger than 45 in good health and CMV-seropositive.

This chain links TRBV6-5 with TRBJ2-1; 8 nucleotides align to TRBD2. With 2 bases clipped from V and 6 bases from J, the junction kept 6 bases outside the gene matches. This CDR3 contains 15 residues. Germline V CDR1 and CDR2: MNHEY, SVGAGI. CDR3 sequence reads: CASSYGSGGLNEQFF. The CDR3 DNA follows: TGTGCCAGCAGTTACGGAAGCGGGGGCCTCAATGAGCAGTTCTTC.

V is TRBV30 and J is TRBJ2-7, with 9 bases fitting TRBD2. The V and J ends lost 5 bases and 8 bases, in that order; junction bases with no gene match: 16. The CDR3 has 15 residues. From germline, CDR1 is GTSNPN and CDR2 SVGIG (reference sequence). CDR3 region: CAWAGSLAGGGQQYF. As DNA, the CDR3 is TGTGCCTGGGCCGGGTCACTAGCGGGCGGAGGTCAGCAGTACTTC.

The chain couples TRBV5-5 to TRBJ1-2; D is undetermined. CDR1 is SGHKS, CDR2 YYEKEE, per germline (reference sequence). Trimming shortened V by 10 bases and J by 3 bases, and 10 bases separated the two germline ends. The CDR3 runs to 11 residues. The CDR3: CASGWDYGYTF. The CDR3 DNA sequence: TGTGCCTCGGGGTGGGACTATGGCTACACCTTC.

This sequence joins TRBV29-1 and TRBJ2-3; TRBD2 matches 8 bases. This CDR3 contains 13 residues. Germline loops: CDR1 SQVTM, CDR2 ANQGSEA. With V trimmed by 3 bases and J by 3 bases, 2 bases remained unmatched. The CDR3 is CSVDGRGTDTQYF. The CDR3 region has the DNA TGCAGCGTTGACGGGAGGGGAACAGATACGCAGTATTTT.